The subject of this entry is one TCR beta chain. In germline, CDR1 is SGHRS, CDR2 YFSETQ. Trimming took 3 bases from V and 2 from J, leaving 12 bases between them. This CDR3 has 14 residues. The repertoire was sequenced with immunoSEQ multiplex PCR; TCRdb's copy has only in-frame clones and lacks some. The sample has about 150,000 clones, around 90% seen once. This entry belongs to a study of T cell responses to AZD1222 COVID-19 vaccine. The TCR comes from an adult in good health. The sample in question was peripheral blood, obtained on day 0 of AZD1222 vaccination. The chain couples TRBV5-1 to TRBJ2-7; tentative D call: TRBD2 (7 bases). For the CDR3, the DNA is TGCGCCAGCAGCTGGGAGGGACAAACCTACGAGCAGTACTTC. This gives the protein CASSWEGQTYEQYF.